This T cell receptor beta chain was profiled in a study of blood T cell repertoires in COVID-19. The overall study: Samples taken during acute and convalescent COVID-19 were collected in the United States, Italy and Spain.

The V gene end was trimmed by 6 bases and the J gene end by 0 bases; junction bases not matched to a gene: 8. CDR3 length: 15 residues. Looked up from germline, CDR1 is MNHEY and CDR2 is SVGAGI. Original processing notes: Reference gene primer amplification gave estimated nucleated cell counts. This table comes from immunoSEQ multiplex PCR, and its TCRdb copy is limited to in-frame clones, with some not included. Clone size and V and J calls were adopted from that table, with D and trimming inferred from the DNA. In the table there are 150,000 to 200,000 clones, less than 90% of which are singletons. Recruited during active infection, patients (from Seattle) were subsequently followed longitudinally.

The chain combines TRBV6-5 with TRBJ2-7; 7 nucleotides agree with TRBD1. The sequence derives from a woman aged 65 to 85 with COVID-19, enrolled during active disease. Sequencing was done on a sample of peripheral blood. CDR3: CASRRDRETSYEQYF. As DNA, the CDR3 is TGTGCCAGCAGGCGAGACAGGGAAACCTCCTACGAGCAGTACTTC.